These T cell receptor beta chains were read from a single sample in a study of cytomegalovirus exposure and HLA in healthy donors. Here immunoSEQ multiplex PCR was the method, and the copy in TCRdb shows in-frame clones only, minus some. The sample has roughly 140,000 clones, about 79% seen once. The source material was PBMCs. The source is a male donor in good health and CMV-seronegative. Each CDR3 is given with its conserved first and last residue. D genes are given only for firm matches. Clone size appears in some rows only: once, few, many, or a class for an expanded clone.

d_gene: .; v_gene: TRBV5-6; j_gene: TRBJ1-5; len: 14; abundance: few; CDR3nt: TGTGCCAGTACGATACGGGGAATAGGTCAGCCCCAGCATTTT; CDR3aa: CASTIRGIGQPQHF
d_gene: TRBD1; v_gene: TRBV5-6; j_gene: TRBJ1-2; len: 15; abundance: .; CDR3nt: TGTGCCAGCAGCCGAAACAGGGGATTTAACTATGGCTACACCTTC; CDR3aa: CASSRNRGFNYGYTF
d_gene: TRBD1; v_gene: TRBV18; j_gene: TRBJ1-5; len: 14; abundance: few; CDR3nt: TGTGCCAGCTCGCCTGGGACAGTCAATCAGCCCCAGCATTTT; CDR3aa: CASSPGTVNQPQHF
d_gene: TRBD2; v_gene: TRBV10-3; j_gene: TRBJ2-7; len: 15; abundance: .; CDR3nt: TGTGCCATCAGCGTAGGACTAGCGGAGGGTTACGAGCAGTACTTC; CDR3aa: CAISVGLAEGYEQYF
d_gene: .; v_gene: TRBV7-2; j_gene: TRBJ1-2; len: 14; abundance: .; CDR3nt: TGTGCCAGCAGCCCCGGACAGCGAAACTATGGCTACACCTTC; CDR3aa: CASSPGQRNYGYTF
d_gene: .; v_gene: TRBV7-9; j_gene: TRBJ2-3; len: 14; abundance: .; CDR3nt: TGTGCCAGCAGCTTTAGTACAGCTGGGGATACGCAGTATTTT; CDR3aa: CASSFSTAGDTQYF
d_gene: TRBD1; v_gene: TRBV6-6; j_gene: TRBJ2-7; len: 14; abundance: .; CDR3nt: TGTGCCAGCACCCTGACAGGGCGGACCTACGAGCAGTACTTC; CDR3aa: CASTLTGRTYEQYF
d_gene: .; v_gene: TRBV7-9; j_gene: TRBJ2-3; len: 13; abundance: .; CDR3nt: TGTGCCAGCAGCTTACCGTCAGTCGATACGCAGTATTTT; CDR3aa: CASSLPSVDTQYF
d_gene: .; v_gene: TRBV30; j_gene: TRBJ2-1; len: 16; abundance: .; CDR3nt: TGTGCCTGGAGTACTACATTGAGGGAGATCTACAATGAGCAGTTCTTC; CDR3aa: CAWSTTLREIYNEQFF
d_gene: TRBD1; v_gene: TRBV28; j_gene: TRBJ2-7; len: 15; abundance: .; CDR3nt: TGTGCCAGCAGTTGGACCGGGACAGGGTCCTACGAGCAGTACTTC; CDR3aa: CASSWTGTGSYEQYF
d_gene: .; v_gene: TRBV19; j_gene: TRBJ2-3; len: 13; abundance: .; CDR3nt: TGTGCCAGTAGTACTATCTTCACAGATACGCAGTATTTT; CDR3aa: CASSTIFTDTQYF
d_gene: TRBD1; v_gene: TRBV9; j_gene: TRBJ1-5; len: 14; abundance: once; CDR3nt: TGTGCCAGCAGCTCCGGGACAGCCACACAGCCCCAGCATTTT; CDR3aa: CASSSGTATQPQHF
d_gene: TRBD1; v_gene: TRBV30; j_gene: TRBJ1-1; len: 15; abundance: .; CDR3nt: TGTGCCTGGATCGGGACAGGGATGGGGGGCACTGAAGCTTTCTTT; CDR3aa: CAWIGTGMGGTEAFF
d_gene: .; v_gene: TRBV30; j_gene: TRBJ2-1; len: 11; abundance: .; CDR3nt: TGTGCCTGGAGTGTAGGGGATGAGCAGTTCTTC; CDR3aa: CAWSVGDEQFF
d_gene: TRBD1; v_gene: TRBV25-1; j_gene: TRBJ2-2; len: 14; abundance: few; CDR3nt: TGTGCCAGCAGTCGGACAGGGGACACCGGGGAGCTGTTTTTT; CDR3aa: CASSRTGDTGELFF
d_gene: TRBD1; v_gene: TRBV5-4; j_gene: TRBJ2-7; len: 13; abundance: .; CDR3nt: TGTGCCAGCAGAGACGGGACAGAATACGAGCAGTACTTC; CDR3aa: CASRDGTEYEQYF
d_gene: .; v_gene: TRBV7-2; j_gene: TRBJ2-7; len: 16; abundance: .; CDR3nt: TGTGCCAGCAGCTTCGCGGTCCCTGATCCTACCTACGAGCAGTACTTC; CDR3aa: CASSFAVPDPTYEQYF
d_gene: TRBD1; v_gene: TRBV2; j_gene: TRBJ2-5; len: 16; abundance: .; CDR3nt: TGTGCCAGCCGGGGGACAGGCCCGAGGATGCAAGAGACCCAGTACTTC; CDR3aa: CASRGTGPRMQETQYF
d_gene: .; v_gene: TRBV25-1; j_gene: TRBJ2-1; len: 14; abundance: once; CDR3nt: TGTGCCAGCAGTGCCCCGGGATTTCACAATGAGCAGTTCTTC; CDR3aa: CASSAPGFHNEQFF
d_gene: TRBD2; v_gene: TRBV30; j_gene: TRBJ2-7; len: 16; abundance: .; CDR3nt: TGTGCCTGGAGCGCCGTAGCGGGAAAGGGGCCCTACGAGCAGTACTTC; CDR3aa: CAWSAVAGKGPYEQYF
d_gene: .; v_gene: TRBV5-1; j_gene: TRBJ2-1; len: 16; abundance: .; CDR3nt: TGCGCCAGCAGCTTGGCAGTTCTTAGGGGTCGCGATGAGCAGTTCTTC; CDR3aa: CASSLAVLRGRDEQFF
d_gene: .; v_gene: TRBV7-6; j_gene: TRBJ1-1; len: 13; abundance: .; CDR3nt: TGTGCCAGCAGCTTATCTGAGTACACTGAAGCTTTCTTT; CDR3aa: CASSLSEYTEAFF
d_gene: TRBD2; v_gene: TRBV4-1; j_gene: TRBJ2-7; len: 15; abundance: .; CDR3nt: TGCGCCAGCAGCCAAGGTTCTGCTGGGGGGGACGAGCAGTACTTC; CDR3aa: CASSQGSAGGDEQYF
d_gene: .; v_gene: TRBV19; j_gene: TRBJ1-5; len: 13; abundance: .; CDR3nt: TGTGCCAGTATTTCAGGGTCTGGTCAGCCCCAGCATTTT; CDR3aa: CASISGSGQPQHF
d_gene: .; v_gene: TRBV11-2; j_gene: TRBJ1-1; len: 13; abundance: .; CDR3nt: TGTGCCAGCAGCTTAGATACGGGAACTGAAGCTTTCTTT; CDR3aa: CASSLDTGTEAFF
d_gene: TRBD1; v_gene: TRBV18; j_gene: TRBJ1-4; len: 14; abundance: few; CDR3nt: TGTGCCAGCTCACCCGGGACAGGGAATGAAAAACTGTTTTTT; CDR3aa: CASSPGTGNEKLFF
d_gene: TRBD1; v_gene: TRBV4-3; j_gene: TRBJ1-2; len: 17; abundance: .; CDR3nt: TGCGCCAGCAGCCAAGATGGAGCGGGACAGGGGCTTGGTGGCTACACCTTC; CDR3aa: CASSQDGAGQGLGGYTF
d_gene: .; v_gene: TRBV4-3; j_gene: TRBJ2-4; len: 15; abundance: .; CDR3nt: TGCGCCAGCAGCCAAGGGAGGGTAGCCAAAAACATTCAGTACTTC; CDR3aa: CASSQGRVAKNIQYF
d_gene: .; v_gene: TRBV11-2; j_gene: TRBJ1-4; len: 15; abundance: .; CDR3nt: TGTGCCAGCAGCTCTAGCAAGACGGTGAATGAAAAACTGTTTTTT; CDR3aa: CASSSSKTVNEKLFF
d_gene: .; v_gene: TRBV7-9; j_gene: TRBJ2-5; len: 14; abundance: .; CDR3nt: TGTGCCAGCAGCTTACTTGAGCCGCAAGAGACCCAGTACTTC; CDR3aa: CASSLLEPQETQYF
d_gene: .; v_gene: TRBV11-2; j_gene: TRBJ2-7; len: 13; abundance: .; CDR3nt: TGTGCCAGCAGCTCGACGGACTCTTACGAGCAGTACTTC; CDR3aa: CASSSTDSYEQYF
d_gene: TRBD1; v_gene: TRBV5-4; j_gene: TRBJ2-5; len: 16; abundance: .; CDR3nt: TGTGCCAGCAGCTCAACAGGGGGCGCTCTAGGGGAGACCCAGTACTTC; CDR3aa: CASSSTGGALGETQYF
d_gene: TRBD1; v_gene: TRBV5-4; j_gene: TRBJ1-2; len: 14; abundance: .; CDR3nt: TGTGCCAGCAGCTTACAGGGGGATAGGTATGGCTACACCTTC; CDR3aa: CASSLQGDRYGYTF
d_gene: .; v_gene: TRBV28; j_gene: TRBJ2-4; len: 13; abundance: .; CDR3nt: TGTGCCAGCAGTTTAAGAGGTAGAAACATTCAGTACTTC; CDR3aa: CASSLRGRNIQYF
d_gene: TRBD1; v_gene: TRBV10-2; j_gene: TRBJ2-7; len: 16; abundance: .; CDR3nt: TGCGCCAGCAGCCAGACGGGGACAGGGCCTACCTACGAGCAGTACTTC; CDR3aa: CASSQTGTGPTYEQYF
d_gene: .; v_gene: TRBV7-2; j_gene: TRBJ2-7; len: 14; abundance: once; CDR3nt: TGTGCCAGCAGCTTAGTTAGGGGTTCCTACGAGCAGTACTTC; CDR3aa: CASSLVRGSYEQYF
d_gene: .; v_gene: TRBV10-1; j_gene: TRBJ2-7; len: 14; abundance: .; CDR3nt: TGCGCCAGCAGTGAGTCCACGGACTACTACGAGCAGTACTTC; CDR3aa: CASSESTDYYEQYF
d_gene: TRBD1; v_gene: TRBV27; j_gene: TRBJ1-2; len: 13; abundance: .; CDR3nt: TGTGCCAGCAGCACACAGGGGGGCTATGGCTACACCTTC; CDR3aa: CASSTQGGYGYTF
d_gene: .; v_gene: TRBV7-9; j_gene: TRBJ2-7; len: 12; abundance: .; CDR3nt: TGTGCCAGCAGCATGGACTCGTACGAGCAGTACTTC; CDR3aa: CASSMDSYEQYF
d_gene: TRBD1; v_gene: TRBV28; j_gene: TRBJ1-1; len: 13; abundance: .; CDR3nt: TGTGCCACCCGACAGGGAGTGCACACTGAAGCTTTCTTT; CDR3aa: CATRQGVHTEAFF
d_gene: TRBD1; v_gene: TRBV27; j_gene: TRBJ2-3; len: 16; abundance: .; CDR3nt: TGTGCCAGCAGATCCCCCAGGGGGTACCACACAGATACGCAGTATTTT; CDR3aa: CASRSPRGYHTDTQYF
d_gene: .; v_gene: TRBV14; j_gene: TRBJ2-2; len: 13; abundance: .; CDR3nt: TGTGCCAGCAGCCATTTTTCCGCCGGGGAGCTGTTTTTT; CDR3aa: CASSHFSAGELFF
d_gene: .; v_gene: TRBV10-3; j_gene: TRBJ2-2; len: 15; abundance: .; CDR3nt: TGTGCGATAGGCGCGGGGGCCTCTATCACCGGGGAGCTGTTTTTT; CDR3aa: CAIGAGASITGELFF
d_gene: .; v_gene: TRBV6-5; j_gene: TRBJ1-4; len: 14; abundance: .; CDR3nt: TGTGCCAGCAGCTTTGGACAGCTTAATGAAAAACTGTTTTTT; CDR3aa: CASSFGQLNEKLFF
d_gene: .; v_gene: TRBV14; j_gene: TRBJ1-1; len: 14; abundance: once; CDR3nt: TGTGCCAGCAGTTTCTGGGGGGGGAACACTGAAGCTTTCTTT; CDR3aa: CASSFWGGNTEAFF
d_gene: .; v_gene: TRBV4-3; j_gene: TRBJ2-1; len: 15; abundance: .; CDR3nt: TGCGCCAGCAGCCGACAAGGAGGATTGAGCAATGAGCAGTTCTTC; CDR3aa: CASSRQGGLSNEQFF
d_gene: TRBD1; v_gene: TRBV19; j_gene: TRBJ1-5; len: 16; abundance: .; CDR3nt: TGTGCCAGTAGTCTACTTCACGCAGGGGGCGGTCAGCCCCAGCATTTT; CDR3aa: CASSLLHAGGGQPQHF
d_gene: TRBD2; v_gene: TRBV5-1; j_gene: TRBJ2-2; len: 16; abundance: .; CDR3nt: TGCGCCAGCAGCGCCGGGACTACCACGAACACCGGGGAGCTGTTTTTT; CDR3aa: CASSAGTTTNTGELFF
d_gene: .; v_gene: TRBV2; j_gene: TRBJ2-7; len: 14; abundance: .; CDR3nt: TGTGCCAGCAGTCAGCTGGGAGACTCCTACGAGCAGTACTTC; CDR3aa: CASSQLGDSYEQYF
d_gene: TRBD1; v_gene: TRBV5-1; j_gene: TRBJ2-2; len: 17; abundance: .; CDR3nt: TGCGCCAGCAGCTTACAGACCCGGACAGGCGGGACCGGGGAGCTGTTTTTT; CDR3aa: CASSLQTRTGGTGELFF
d_gene: TRBD1; v_gene: TRBV11-1; j_gene: TRBJ2-6; len: 15; abundance: .; CDR3nt: TGTGCCAGCAGCTCCACAGGGGCTGGGGCCAACGTCCTGACTTTC; CDR3aa: CASSSTGAGANVLTF
d_gene: TRBD1; v_gene: TRBV6-1; j_gene: TRBJ2-7; len: 15; abundance: .; CDR3nt: TGTGCCAGCAGTGCTTTGACAGGGGTGGTCTACGAGCAGTACTTC; CDR3aa: CASSALTGVVYEQYF
d_gene: .; v_gene: TRBV7-3; j_gene: TRBJ2-7; len: 15; abundance: .; CDR3nt: TGTGCCAGCAGCTTTCCTCCTAGCCGGCTCTACGAGCAGTACTTC; CDR3aa: CASSFPPSRLYEQYF
d_gene: .; v_gene: TRBV27; j_gene: TRBJ2-2; len: 17; abundance: once; CDR3nt: TGTGCCAGTCTCCCCCGCGGGCCGGTAGGGAGTACCGGGGAGCTGTTTTTT; CDR3aa: CASLPRGPVGSTGELFF
d_gene: TRBD1; v_gene: TRBV11-2; j_gene: TRBJ1-3; len: 18; abundance: .; CDR3nt: TGTGCCAGCAGCCCGATACGCCACAGGGGGAACTCTGGAAACACCATATATTTT; CDR3aa: CASSPIRHRGNSGNTIYF
d_gene: .; v_gene: TRBV30; j_gene: TRBJ2-7; len: 14; abundance: .; CDR3nt: TGTGCCTGGAGTGGTGTATCCTCTACCTACGAGCAGTACTTC; CDR3aa: CAWSGVSSTYEQYF
d_gene: TRBD2; v_gene: TRBV10-3; j_gene: TRBJ2-7; len: 12; abundance: .; CDR3nt: TGTGCCATCTCCCTAGCGGGAGCGGGGCAGTACTTC; CDR3aa: CAISLAGAGQYF
d_gene: TRBD1; v_gene: TRBV7-9; j_gene: TRBJ2-1; len: 18; abundance: .; CDR3nt: TGTGCCAGCAGTAAGCCACAGGGGGCGAAGAGCTCCTACAATGAGCAGTTCTTC; CDR3aa: CASSKPQGAKSSYNEQFF
d_gene: .; v_gene: TRBV7-8; j_gene: TRBJ2-6; len: 16; abundance: .; CDR3nt: TGTGCCAGCAGGGTCCTCTTAGCCTCTGGGGCCAACGTCCTGACTTTC; CDR3aa: CASRVLLASGANVLTF